This TCR beta chain emerged from a study of blood T cell repertoires in COVID-19. The wider study: COVID-19 samples collected from the United States, Italy and Spain covered acute and convalescent phases. PBMCs, B-cell-depleted T cells, or T cells provided the cDNA or gDNA that made up the material.

Authors' data handling: Amplification of reference gene primers was used by the study to estimate nucleated cell counts. TCRdb keeps only in-frame clones here, not all; method: immunoSEQ multiplex PCR. D and trimming come from the DNA, and the V and J calls and clone size come from that table. The sample shows 130,000 or so clones, 88% of them seen only once. J lost 10 bases, V lost 4 bases, and 4 bases had no gene match. The germline V gene encodes CDR1 MGHRA and CDR2 YSYEKL. The CDR3 runs 12 residues. The count of this clone is one. The rearrangement uses TRBV4-1 and TRBJ2-1; 7 bases map to TRBD1. Sequencing used peripheral blood. The TCR was taken from a human donor in a cohort sampled during active COVID-19. For the CDR3, the DNA is TGCGCCAGCAGCCTAGGGGGCCGGGAGCAGTTCTTC. This sequence encodes CASSLGGREQFF.